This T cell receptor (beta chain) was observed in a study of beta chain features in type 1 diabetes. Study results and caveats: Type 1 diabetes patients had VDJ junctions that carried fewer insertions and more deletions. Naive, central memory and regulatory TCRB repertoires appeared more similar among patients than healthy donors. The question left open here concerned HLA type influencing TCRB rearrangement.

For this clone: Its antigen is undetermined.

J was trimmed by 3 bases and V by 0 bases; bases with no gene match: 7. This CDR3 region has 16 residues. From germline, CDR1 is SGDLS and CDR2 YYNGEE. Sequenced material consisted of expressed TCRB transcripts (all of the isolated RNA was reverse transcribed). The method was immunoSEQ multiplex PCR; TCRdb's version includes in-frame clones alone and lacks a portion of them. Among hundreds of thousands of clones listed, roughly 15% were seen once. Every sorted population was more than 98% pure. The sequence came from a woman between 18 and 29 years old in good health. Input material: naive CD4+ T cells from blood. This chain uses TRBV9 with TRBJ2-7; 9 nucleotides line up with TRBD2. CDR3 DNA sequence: TGTGCCAGCAGCGTAGTAGGTAGCGGGAGCCTCTACGAGCAGTACTTC. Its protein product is CASSVVGSGSLYEQYF.